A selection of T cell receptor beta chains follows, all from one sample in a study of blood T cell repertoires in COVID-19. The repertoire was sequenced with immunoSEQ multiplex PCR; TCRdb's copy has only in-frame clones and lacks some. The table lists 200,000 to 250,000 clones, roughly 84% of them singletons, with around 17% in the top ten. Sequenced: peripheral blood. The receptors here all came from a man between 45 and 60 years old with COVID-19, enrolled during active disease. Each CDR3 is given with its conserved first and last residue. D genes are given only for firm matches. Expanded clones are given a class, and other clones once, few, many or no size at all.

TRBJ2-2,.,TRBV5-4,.,CASTPAPTSDANTGELFF,TGTGCCAGCACGCCGGCGCCAACAAGCGACGCGAACACCGGGGAGCTGTTTTTT
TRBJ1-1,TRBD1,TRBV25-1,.,CASSGSTGDFAEAFF,TGTGCCAGCAGTGGGTCGACAGGGGATTTTGCTGAAGCTTTCTTT
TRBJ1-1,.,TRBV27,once,CASSPDRGTEAFF,TGTGCCAGCAGTCCAGATCGAGGGACTGAAGCTTTCTTT
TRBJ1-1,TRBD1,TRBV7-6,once,CASSLRTGGTEAFF,TGTGCCAGCAGCCTCCGGACAGGGGGAACTGAAGCTTTCTTT
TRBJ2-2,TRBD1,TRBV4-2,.,CASSHSSPGQVKGTGELFF,TGTGCCAGCAGCCACTCATCCCCGGGACAGGTAAAAGGTACCGGGGAGCTGTTTTTT
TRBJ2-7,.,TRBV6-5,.,CASSYAGSQYEQYF,TGTGCCAGCAGTTACGCAGGCAGCCAATACGAGCAGTACTTC
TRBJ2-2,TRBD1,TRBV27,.,CASRQQGRRELFF,TGTGCCAGCAGACAACAGGGGCGCCGGGAGCTGTTTTTT
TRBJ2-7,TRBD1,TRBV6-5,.,CASSYAGGLSYEQYF,TGTGCCAGCAGTTACGCAGGGGGCCTCTCCTACGAGCAGTACTTC
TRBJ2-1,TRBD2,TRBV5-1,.,CASSLLLAMDEQFF,TGCGCCAGCAGCTTGTTACTAGCGATGGATGAGCAGTTCTTC
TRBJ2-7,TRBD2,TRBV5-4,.,CASSSGLAGTYEQYF,TGTGCCAGCAGCTCCGGACTAGCGGGAACATACGAGCAGTACTTC
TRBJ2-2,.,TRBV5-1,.,CASSLDRELGELFF,TGCGCCAGCAGCTTGGACAGGGAACTCGGGGAGCTGTTTTTT
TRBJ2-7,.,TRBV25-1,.,CASAGHGLGDEQYF,TGTGCCAGCGCAGGACACGGGTTAGGCGACGAGCAGTACTTC
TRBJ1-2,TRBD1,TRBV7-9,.,CASSFQGANGYTF,TGTGCCAGCAGTTTCCAGGGGGCGAATGGCTACACCTTC
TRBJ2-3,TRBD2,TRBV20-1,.,CSASLTSGSADTQYF,TGCAGTGCTAGTCTGACTAGCGGGAGCGCAGATACGCAGTATTTT
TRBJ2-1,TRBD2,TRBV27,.,CASRFGTSAHEQFF,TGTGCCAGCAGATTCGGGACTAGCGCCCATGAGCAGTTCTTC
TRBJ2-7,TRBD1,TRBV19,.,CASSFRPGQNYEQYF,TGTGCCAGTAGTTTCAGACCGGGACAGAACTACGAGCAGTACTTC
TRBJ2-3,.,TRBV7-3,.,CASSLATQGRATDTQYF,TGTGCCAGCAGCTTAGCGACACAGGGACGGGCCACAGATACGCAGTATTTT
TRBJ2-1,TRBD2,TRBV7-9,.,CASSSGLEGRQFF,TGTGCCAGCAGCTCGGGACTAGAGGGAAGGCAGTTCTTC
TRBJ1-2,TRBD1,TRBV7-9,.,CASSLLRQGADGYTF,TGTGCCAGCAGCTTACTCCGACAGGGCGCGGATGGCTACACCTTC
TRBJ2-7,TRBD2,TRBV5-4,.,CASSLAGGGYEQYF,TGTGCCAGCAGCTTGGCTGGGGGAGGGTACGAGCAGTACTTC
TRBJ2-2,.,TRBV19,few,CASSIDGRISGELFF,TGTGCCAGTAGTATAGACGGGAGAATTAGCGGGGAGCTGTTTTTT
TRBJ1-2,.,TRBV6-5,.,CASSYYPGYGYTF,TGTGCCAGCAGTTACTACCCAGGCTATGGCTACACCTTC
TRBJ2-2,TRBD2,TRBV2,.,CASSQLSGGANTGELFF,TGTGCCAGCAGCCAACTAAGCGGGGGGGCTAACACCGGGGAGCTGTTTTTT
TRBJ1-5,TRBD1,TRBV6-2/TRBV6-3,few,CASSYQGGNQPQHF,TGTGCCAGCAGTTATCAGGGGGGCAATCAGCCCCAGCATTTT